Listed here are 10 T cell receptor beta chains from one sample, sequenced in a study of tumor-infiltrating lymphocytes in localized non-small cell lung cancer. Some clones are missing from TCRdb's copy, which holds only in-frame ones; the method was immunoSEQ multiplex PCR. The sample includes 9,500 to 12,000 clones, 60% of them seen just once. Sequencing input: uninvolved lung tissue not adjacent to the tumor. These receptors were collected from a human donor with non-small cell lung cancer.

The rearrangement uses TRBV5-1 and TRBJ2-1; 9 positions match TRBD2. Trimming cost V 0 bases and J 2 bases; bases outside gene matches: 3. The CDR3 has 16 residues. The V gene's germline CDR1 is SGHRS and CDR2 YFSETQ. The CDR3 spells CASSLGLAAPYNEQFF. In DNA form, the CDR3 reads TGCGCCAGCAGCTTGGGACTAGCGGCGCCCTACAATGAGCAGTTCTTC.

In DNA, the CDR3 is TGTGCCAGCAGTGAATCGGAGTCCGGGCTGGGCGGGGAGCTGTTTTTT. Its protein product is CASSESESGLGGELFF. V gene TRBV6-1 combines with J gene TRBJ2-2; D unclear. Between the trimmed V and J ends, which lost 2 bases and 7 bases, there was a span of 17 bases. This CDR3 has 16 residues. The germline gives CDR1 MNHNS, CDR2 SASEGT.

This clone turned up a few times. V gene TRBV5-1 combines with J gene TRBJ2-2; TRBD2 agrees at 10 bases. Germline CDR1 reads SGHRS; CDR2 reads YFSETQ. There are 15 residues in the CDR3. The V segment lost 7 bases and the J segment 4 bases; nucleotides outside the gene matches: 7. The CDR3 bases are TGCGCCAGCTCGGACAAGCGGGGGGGCACCGGGGAGCTGTTTTTT. It codes for CASSDKRGGTGELFF.

The V and J genes are TRBV7-2 and TRBJ2-2; D not certain. Deletions cut 0 bases from V and 2 bases from J, with 7 bases between. CDR3 length: 15 amino acids. CDR1 is SGHTA, CDR2 FQGNSA, per germline. This CDR3 reads CASSLAIDNTGELFF. The CDR3 DNA reads as TGTGCCAGCAGCTTAGCGATCGACAACACCGGGGAGCTGTTTTTT.

The chain has TRBV9 and TRBJ2-5; 8 bases agree with TRBD2. The junction had 1 base not matched to a gene; V was cut back by 2 bases and J by 1 base. Germline CDR1 reads SGDLS; CDR2 reads YYNGEE. This CDR3 is built from 14 residues. This CDR3 is CASSVSGAQETQYF. The CDR3, as DNA: TGTGCCAGCAGCGTTAGCGGGGCCCAAGAGACCCAGTACTTC.

The table lists this clone with a few counts. The chain carries TRBV9 and TRBJ2-5; 10 bases are a match to TRBD1. CDR3 size: 15 residues. V lost 2 bases to trimming and J lost 4 bases; unmatched junction nucleotides: 5. Germline CDR1 reads SGDLS; CDR2 reads YYNGEE. The CDR3 reads CASSVGTGAGETQYF. CDR3 nucleotides: TGTGCCAGCAGCGTCGGGACAGGGGCTGGAGAGACCCAGTACTTC.

This chain links TRBV4-2 with TRBJ2-7, with 7 bases identical to TRBD1. Germline V gene sequence: CDR1 LGHNA, CDR2 YNFKEQ. Trimming cost V 4 bases and J 4 bases; bases outside gene matches: 13. This CDR3 contains 16 residues. The CDR3 coding sequence is TGTGCCAGCAGCCCCCTCGGTAGGGGACAGTCTTACGAGCAGTACTTC. Translated: CASSPLGRGQSYEQYF.

This rearrangement joins TRBV25-1 to TRBJ1-5; TRBD1 matches 8 bases. The CDR3 is 14 amino acids. J gave up 7 bases and V 4 bases, and 6 bases lay outside the gene matches. Germline-derived CDR1 and CDR2 are MGHDK and SYGVNS. CDR3 in DNA: TGTGCCAGCAGTGGACAGGGGAAAAGCCAGCCCCAGCATTTT. This sequence encodes CASSGQGKSQPQHF.

The J gene is TRBJ1-1, the V gene TRBV5-1, with 8 bases that match TRBD1. V dropped 4 bases and J dropped 11; count of bases not matched to a gene: 16. The length of the CDR3 is 15 residues. Per germline, CDR1 SGHRS and CDR2 YFSETQ. CDR3 DNA: TGCGCCAGCAGCCCCCGGACAGGGTATACGTTTGGGGCTTTCTTT. Amino acid sequence: CASSPRTGYTFGAFF.

V usage is TRBV15 and J usage is TRBJ1-5; 9 bases align to TRBD1. J lost 0 bases, V lost 3 bases, and 6 bases had no gene match. The CDR3 consists of 17 residues. CDR1 is LNHNV and CDR2 is YYDKDF in the germline V gene (reference sequence). CDR3 amino acids: CATSSKTGGTSNQPQHF. The DNA of the CDR3 is TGTGCCACCAGCAGCAAGACAGGGGGAACTAGCAATCAGCCCCAGCATTTT. Full variable domain (missing parts from reference TRBV15 and TRBJ1-5): DAMVIQNPRYQVTQFGKPVTLSCSQTLNHNVMYWYQQKSSQAPKLLFHYYDKDFNNEADTPDNFQSRRPNTSFCFLDIRSPGLGDTAMYLCATSSKTGGTSNQPQHFGDGTRLSIL.